This T cell receptor beta chain was sequenced in a study of blood T cell repertoires in COVID-19. Study overall: Collection of acute and convalescent COVID-19 samples took place in the United States, Italy and Spain. T cells, B-cell-depleted T cells, or PBMCs provided the cDNA or gDNA that served as material.

Data came from immunoSEQ multiplex PCR; TCRdb stores just in-frame clones and leaves some out. The repertoire holds around 16,000 clones, with around 87% as singletons. Germline-derived CDR1 and CDR2 are SGHRS and YFSETQ. The CDR3 runs to 16 residues. V gave up 0 bases and J gave up 2 bases; unmatched junction bases: 6. The sequenced sample was peripheral blood. This TCR came from a human donor in a cohort sampled during active COVID-19. V and J are TRBV5-1 and TRBJ1-2; TRBD1 matches at 8 bases. The CDR3 reads CASSLDGQGLNYGYTF. CDR3 DNA sequence: TGCGCCAGCAGCTTGGACGGACAGGGTTTGAACTATGGCTACACCTTC.